The 15 T cell receptor beta chains below were found in one sample sequenced in a study of shared clonotypes between healthy human individuals. The assay was immunoSEQ multiplex PCR, and TCRdb's table has in-frame clones only and misses some. The table has some 700,000 clones, 90% seen once. The sequenced material came from memory CD8+ T cells from PBMCs. As to subset: CD45RO+ cells pooled with CCR7-negative TemRA cells. Receptors were obtained from a man aged 18 to 29 in good health. Some clones in this sample may be carry-over from other donors' samples.

The chain couples TRBV6-6 to TRBJ1-5; D remains unclear. The CDR3 sequence is 15 residues long. CDR1 and CDR2 from the germline V gene are MNHNY and SVGAGI (reference sequence). The germline V and J ends were trimmed by 0 bases and 4 bases, with 10 bases remaining between them. CDR3 DNA sequence: TGTGCCAGCAGTTACTCCTCTCCCGTTAATCAGCCCCAGCATTTT. Translation gives CASSYSSPVNQPQHF.

The V and J genes are TRBV5-4 and TRBJ1-1; 7 bases fit TRBD1. The CDR3 contains 11 residues. Germline lookup yields CDR1 SGHNT and CDR2 YYREEE (reference sequence). Trimming at V came to 3 bases and at J to 8 bases, leaving 1 base not matched to a gene. The CDR3 coding sequence is TGTGCCAGCAGCTCAGGGGGAGAAGCTTTCTTT. Translated: CASSSGGEAFF.

J is TRBJ1-1 and V is TRBV15; D unresolved. This CDR3 is 15 amino acids long. V was clipped by 0 bases and J by 6 bases, with 14 bases between them. Germline V lookup: CDR1 LNHNV, CDR2 YYDKDF (reference sequence). CDR3 residues: CATSRDRRGVAEAFF. CDR3 nucleotides: TGTGCCACCAGCAGAGACCGACGGGGTGTAGCTGAAGCTTTCTTT.

The chain carries TRBV9 and TRBJ2-1, with D hard to call. Trimming cost V 3 bases and J 10 bases, with 17 bases left between them. Germline assignment: CDR1 SGDLS and CDR2 YYNGEE. CDR3 length: 14 residues. The CDR3 nucleotides read TGTGCCAGCAGCGCCAACATGAGTCCCAGGGAGCAGTTCTTC. Its protein product is CASSANMSPREQFF.

The chain links TRBV28 to TRBJ1-5, with 8 positions matching TRBD1. The CDR3 contains 13 residues. Looked up from germline, CDR1 is MDHEN and CDR2 is SYDVKM. With 3 bases clipped from V and 6 bases from J, the junction kept 1 base outside the gene matches. The CDR3 nucleotides read TGTGCCAGCAGTTTCAGGGGGCCTCAGCCCCAGCATTTT. This gives the protein CASSFRGPQPQHF. Full variable domain (missing parts from reference TRBV28 and TRBJ1-5): DVKVTQSSRYLVKRTGEKVFLECVQDMDHENMFWYRQDPGLGLRLIYFSYDVKMKEKGDIPEGYSVSREKKERFSLILESASTNQTSMYLCASSFRGPQPQHFGDGTRLSIL.

The chain employs TRBV28 and TRBJ1-5, with D unclear. V lost 8 bases and J 0 bases, leaving 5 bases between the germline ends. The CDR3 sequence is 12 residues long. Germline V gene data show CDR1 as MDHEN and CDR2 as SYDVKM. The CDR3: CASLRSNQPQHF. In DNA, the CDR3 is TGTGCCAGCTTACGTAGCAATCAGCCCCAGCATTTT.

V usage is TRBV28 and J usage is TRBJ1-2; D is undetermined. CDR3 length: 12 residues. Germline loops: CDR1 MDHEN, CDR2 SYDVKM. V gave up 2 bases and J gave up 8 bases, with 9 bases separating them. Here the CDR3 reads CASSLAGRGYTF. CDR3 DNA: TGTGCCAGCAGTTTAGCCGGGCGCGGCTACACCTTC.

This clone appeared a single time. This chain links TRBV9 with TRBJ1-5, with a possible D match to TRBD1 (6 bases). The CDR3 is 16 residues long. Trimming stripped 5 bases from V and 1 base from J, with 16 bases between. The germline V gene has CDR1 SGDLS and CDR2 YYNGEE. DNA for the CDR3: TGTGCCAGCAGTCGCCCAAGGGGGGCGAGCAATCAGCCCCAGCATTTT. Translated: CASSRPRGASNQPQHF.

With respect to this clone: The same CDR3 also results from other DNA sequences found in this sample. The CDR3 reads CASSLGVHEQYF. CDR3 coding DNA: TGTGCCAGCAGCTTAGGTGTCCACGAGCAGTACTTC. The J gene is TRBJ2-5, the V gene TRBV11-2; no firm D call. Judging by the DNA end, TRBJ2-7 fits better; the J call may be wrong. The V gene's germline CDR1 is SGHAT and CDR2 FQNNGV. The length of the CDR3 is 12 residues.

The rearrangement links TRBV7-8 to TRBJ1-1; 8 nucleotides agree with TRBD1. The CDR3 runs 15 residues. Germline CDR1 SGHVS, CDR2 FQNEAQ. V gave up 0 bases and J gave up 0 bases; unmatched junction bases: 0. The CDR3 region is CASSLATGVNTEAFF. The CDR3 DNA reads TGTGCCAGCAGCTTAGCGACAGGGGTGAACACTGAAGCTTTCTTT.

This chain links TRBV6-4 with TRBJ2-6; possibly TRBD1 for D (5 bases). This CDR3 has 16 amino acids. Germline V gene sequence: CDR1 MRHNA, CDR2 SNTAGT. V was clipped by 4 bases and J by 1 base, with 11 bases between them. The CDR3 DNA reads TGTGCCAGCAGTGCAGGGATGTTGTCTGGGGCCAACGTCCTGACTTTC. Protein product: CASSAGMLSGANVLTF.

The rearrangement links TRBV7-9 to TRBJ1-2; D gene uncertain. This CDR3 is 14 amino acids long. Per germline, CDR1 SEHNR and CDR2 FQNEAQ (reference sequence). V shed 2 bases and J shed 7 bases, with 14 bases lying between them. CDR3 loop: CASSLLISGSGYTF. The DNA for the CDR3 is TGTGCCAGCAGCTTATTAATATCGGGTAGTGGCTACACCTTC.

This clone occurred once. The V call is TRBV7-3, the J call TRBJ2-5; possible D gene TRBD2, 6 bases. Germline V lookup: CDR1 SGHTA, CDR2 FQGTGA. V was pared by 4 bases and J by 5 bases, with 14 bases between. This CDR3 is built from 14 residues. The CDR3 here is CASSSPGAGETQYF. For the CDR3, the DNA is TGTGCCAGCAGCTCACCGGGCGCGGGGGAGACCCAGTACTTC.

The J gene is TRBJ1-1, the V gene TRBV9; 7 nucleotides line up with TRBD1. V gave up 3 bases and J gave up 5 bases; unmatched junction bases: 13. The CDR3 runs 16 residues. Germline V gene lookup returns CDR1 SGDLS and CDR2 YYNGEE. CDR3 amino acids: CASSANRQGEGTEAFF. The CDR3 DNA reads TGTGCCAGCAGCGCAAACCGTCAGGGGGAAGGAACTGAAGCTTTCTTT. The full variable domain, its missing parts supplied by reference TRBV9 and TRBJ1-1, is DSGVTQTPKHLITATGQRVTLRCSPRSGDLSVYWYQQSLDQGLQFLIQYYNGEERAKGNILERFSAQQFPDLHSELNLSSLELGDSALYFCASSANRQGEGTEAFFGQGTRLTVV.

V and J are TRBV28 and TRBJ1-6; maybe TRBD1 (5 bases). Germline values: CDR1 MDHEN, CDR2 SYDVKM. V lost 7 bases, J lost 8 bases, and 21 bases lay in between. The CDR3 runs 16 residues. The CDR3 is CASIPLSGGLDSPLHF. CDR3 DNA: TGTGCCAGCATCCCTCTCAGCGGGGGGTTGGATTCACCCCTCCACTTT.